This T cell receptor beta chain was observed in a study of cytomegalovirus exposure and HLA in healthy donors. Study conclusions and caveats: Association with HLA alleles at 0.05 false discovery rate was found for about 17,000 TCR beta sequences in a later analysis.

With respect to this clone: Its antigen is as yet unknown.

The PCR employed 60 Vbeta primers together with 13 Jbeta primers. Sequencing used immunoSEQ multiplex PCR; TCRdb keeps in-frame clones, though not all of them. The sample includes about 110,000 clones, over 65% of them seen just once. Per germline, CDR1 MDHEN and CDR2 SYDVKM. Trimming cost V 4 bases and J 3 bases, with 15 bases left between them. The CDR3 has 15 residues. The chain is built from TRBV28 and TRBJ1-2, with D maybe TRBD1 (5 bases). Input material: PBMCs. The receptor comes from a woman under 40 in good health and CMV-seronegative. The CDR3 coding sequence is TGTGCCAGCAGTTGGGGGGGATGGGTAGACTATGGCTACACCTTC. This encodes CASSWGGWVDYGYTF.